One and the same sample provided the 8 T cell receptor beta chains below, sequenced in a study of blood T cell repertoires in COVID-19. Produced via immunoSEQ multiplex PCR; TCRdb's table is partial and in-frame only. The sample lists 250,000 to 300,000 clones; about 90% were seen once. Sequenced: peripheral blood. The source is a woman in her forties or fifties who had recovered from COVID-19.

V and J are TRBV9 and TRBJ2-1; 10 positions match TRBD2. The germline CDR1 and CDR2 sequences are SGDLS and YYNGEE. The CDR3 spans 14 residues. The junction had 4 bases not matched to a gene; V was cut back by 3 bases and J by 7 bases. The CDR3 sequence: CASSATSGVNEQFF. The CDR3, as DNA: TGTGCCAGCAGCGCTACTAGCGGGGTGAATGAGCAGTTCTTC.

This clone is a singleton in its sample. The V gene is TRBV30, the J gene TRBJ2-7, with TRBD1 matching over 9 bases. V shed 4 bases, J shed 9 bases, and the junction held 10 bases outside the gene matches. The germline gives CDR1 GTSNPN, CDR2 SVGIG (reference sequence). This CDR3 is built from 13 residues. The CDR3 reads CAWTGTGNHPQYF. The CDR3 DNA follows: TGTGCCTGGACAGGGACAGGGAACCATCCGCAGTACTTC.

The chain recombines TRBV10-3 with TRBJ1-5, with 7 bases that match TRBD1. Germline-derived CDR1 and CDR2 are ENHRY and SYGVKD. CDR3 length: 15 amino acids. Trimming took 4 bases from V and 4 from J; bases not matched to a gene: 7. The CDR3 region has the DNA TGTGCCATCAGTGTGGCAGGGGGAAGAAATCAGCCCCAGCATTTT. Protein: CAISVAGGRNQPQHF.

The chain recombines TRBV6-5 with TRBJ2-7, with D maybe TRBD1 (5 bases). Germline V CDR1 and CDR2: MNHEY, SVGAGI. This CDR3 has 13 residues. Between the trimmed V and J ends, which lost 2 bases and 6 bases, there was a span of 11 bases. The CDR3: CASSYRGAGEQYF. The CDR3 DNA sequence: TGTGCCAGCAGTTACCGTGGGGCCGGCGAGCAGTACTTC.

This chain connects TRBV5-5 to TRBJ1-3, with D possibly being TRBD1 (5 bases). The CDR3 totals 14 residues. Germline V gives CDR1 SGHKS, CDR2 YYEKEE (reference sequence). Trimming pared 3 bases from V and 3 bases from J, leaving 10 bases between. The CDR3 loop reads CASSYQGIGNTIYF. The CDR3 nucleotides are TGTGCCAGCAGCTACCAGGGAATTGGAAACACCATATATTTT.

V is TRBV7-8 and J is TRBJ1-3; TRBD1 aligns across 12 bases. The CDR3 has 15 amino acids. CDR1 is SGHVS and CDR2 is FQNEAQ in the germline V gene. The ends lost 3 bases at V and 4 bases at J; junction bases unmatched: 1. The CDR3 DNA sequence: TGTGCCAGCAGCTTGGGGACAGGGGGCGGAAACACCATATATTTT. The encoded protein is CASSLGTGGGNTIYF.

This clone was observed once. V and J are TRBV5-1 and TRBJ2-1; possible D gene TRBD1, 6 bases. The CDR3 has 13 residues. Trimming pared 4 bases from V and 9 bases from J, leaving 14 bases between. In germline, CDR1 is SGHRS, CDR2 YFSETQ. The CDR3 region is CASSADIGGEQFF. The CDR3 DNA reads as TGCGCCAGCAGCGCGGACATAGGGGGTGAGCAGTTCTTC.

This clone was detected only a few times. V and J are TRBV28 and TRBJ2-1, with a possible D match to TRBD2 (6 bases). Looked up from germline, CDR1 is MDHEN and CDR2 is SYDVKM. The CDR3 has 16 residues. V shed 0 bases and J shed 0 bases, with 9 bases lying between them. CDR3 region: CASSLWAGSSYNEQFF. CDR3 nucleotides: TGTGCCAGCAGTTTATGGGCGGGAAGCTCCTACAATGAGCAGTTCTTC.